One sample yielded the 31 T cell receptor beta chains listed below, sequenced in a study of cytomegalovirus exposure and HLA in healthy donors. The PCR was carried out with 60 Vbeta primers and 13 Jbeta primers. Assay: immunoSEQ multiplex PCR; the TCRdb copy retains only in-frame clones and omits some. Its clone listing holds about 130,000 clones. Sequencing input: PBMCs. The receptor set was obtained from a man under 40 in good health and CMV-seronegative.

The rearrangement links TRBV28 to TRBJ1-5; 8 bases are a match to TRBD1. Germline CDR1 and CDR2: MDHEN and SYDVKM. Trimming took 4 bases from V and 5 from J; bases not matched to a gene: 4. The CDR3 totals 14 residues. CDR3: CASSYRGIYQPQHF. CDR3 in DNA: TGTGCCAGCAGTTACAGGGGGATCTATCAGCCCCAGCATTTT.

The chain recombines TRBV9 with TRBJ2-7, with a tentative D call TRBD1 (5 bases). Germline V lookup: CDR1 SGDLS, CDR2 YYNGEE. This CDR3 has 14 residues. V lost 2 bases and J 1 base, leaving 10 bases between the germline ends. The chain's CDR3 is CASSVSQGSYEQYF. CDR3 DNA sequence: TGTGCCAGCAGCGTTAGCCAGGGATCCTACGAGCAGTACTTC.

This chain uses TRBV7-7 with TRBJ1-1; weak D call: TRBD1 (6 bases). CDR3 size: 13 residues. V shed 4 bases and J shed 1 base, with 7 bases lying between them. CDR1 is SSHAT and CDR2 is FNYEAQ in the germline V gene (reference sequence). CDR3 coding DNA: TGTGCCAGCAGCTCAGGGGCGAACACTGAAGCTTTCTTT. Protein: CASSSGANTEAFF.

The chain uses TRBV4-1 and TRBJ1-6; a possible D gene is TRBD1 (6 bases). Trimming took 0 bases from V and 10 from J, leaving 13 bases between them. The length of the CDR3 is 15 residues. CDR1 is MGHRA and CDR2 is YSYEKL in the germline V gene. The CDR3 DNA follows: TGCGCCAGCAGCCAAGAAACAGGGCCACGGTCACCCCTCCACTTT. It translates to CASSQETGPRSPLHF.

The gene calls are TRBV4-2 and TRBJ2-7; the match to TRBD2 covers 8 bases. J lost 0 bases, V lost 0 bases, and 7 bases had no gene match. CDR3 length: 17 amino acids. CDR1 and CDR2 from the germline V gene are LGHNA and YNFKEQ. The CDR3 loop reads CASSQDPQGTSSYEQYF. The CDR3 region has the DNA TGTGCCAGCAGCCAAGATCCGCAGGGGACTAGCTCCTACGAGCAGTACTTC.

This chain uses TRBV2 with TRBJ1-4; no reliable D call. V lost 7 bases and J lost 4, with 16 bases in between. The germline V gene encodes CDR1 SNHLY and CDR2 FYNNEI. The CDR3 covers 15 residues. The CDR3 region is CASIRRAAYNEKLFF. In DNA, the CDR3 is TGTGCCAGCATCCGGCGGGCGGCCTATAATGAAAAACTGTTTTTT.

About this clone itself: One end of the junction varies from germline; a read error may be responsible. This sample also contains other DNA sequences that code for the same CDR3. The chain couples TRBV19 to TRBJ2-5; D perhaps matches TRBD2 (5 bases). Germline CDR1 LNHDA, CDR2 SQIVND (reference sequence). The length of the CDR3 is 13 residues. CDR3 coding DNA: TGTGCCAGTAGTATATCCTCGGAGGAGACCCAATACTTC. Its translation is CASSISSEETQYF.

The chain combines TRBV5-1 with TRBJ1-3; D unresolved. The CDR3 runs 13 residues. With 4 bases removed from V and 0 bases from J, the gap between germline ends came to 5 bases. CDR1 and CDR2 from the germline V gene are SGHRS and YFSETQ. The CDR3 nucleotides are TGCGCCAGCAGCCCGGGCTCTGGAAACACCATATATTTT. Its protein product is CASSPGSGNTIYF.

V and J are TRBV11-2 and TRBJ2-1, with 10 bases aligning to TRBD2. The germline V gene has CDR1 SGHAT and CDR2 FQNNGV. V shed 5 bases, J shed 6 bases, and the junction held 4 bases outside the gene matches. The CDR3 spans 14 residues. The CDR3 reads CASSRTSGANEQFF. Written as DNA, the CDR3 is TGTGCCAGCAGCCGGACTAGCGGAGCCAATGAGCAGTTCTTC.

The V call is TRBV5-1, the J call TRBJ1-3; TRBD1 matches at 10 bases. V shed 2 bases and J 4 bases; nucleotides not matched to a gene: 3. This CDR3 is built from 15 residues. The V gene's germline CDR1 is SGHRS and CDR2 YFSETQ. The CDR3 sequence: CASSFGTGEGNTIYF. The CDR3 coding sequence is TGCGCCAGCAGCTTCGGGACAGGGGAAGGAAACACCATATATTTT. Supplemented by reference TRBV5-1 and TRBJ1-3, the full variable domain reads KAGVTQTPRYLIKTRGQQVTLSCSPISGHRSVSWYQQTPGQGLQFLFEYFSETQRNKGNFPGRFSGRQFSNSRSEMNVSTLELGDSALYLCASSFGTGEGNTIYFGEGSWLTVV.

The chain joins TRBV7-2 to TRBJ2-7, with TRBD1 as a possible D gene (6 bases). Per germline, CDR1 SGHTA and CDR2 FQGNSA. The CDR3 has 15 amino acids. With 7 bases removed from V and 3 bases from J, the gap between germline ends came to 19 bases. The CDR3 DNA sequence: TGTGCCAGCACCTACCGGGCAGGGACACTCTACGAGCAGTACTTC. It encodes CASTYRAGTLYEQYF.

The CDR3 DNA is TGTGCCAGGAAAGCGGGACGCGTCTCCTACGAGCAGTACTTC. This encodes CARKAGRVSYEQYF. The chain couples TRBV5-3 to TRBJ2-7; 7 nucleotides line up with TRBD2. TRBV5-3 is sorted into the ORF group, with uncertain function. After removal of 8 bases from V and 0 bases from J, the junction contained 8 bases not matched to a gene. The CDR3 has 14 residues.

The gene calls are TRBV29-1 and TRBJ2-5, with D unclear. The better agreement between TRBJ2-7 and the DNA end casts doubt on the J call. Per germline, CDR1 SQVTM and CDR2 ANQGSEA. The CDR3 is 13 amino acids. The CDR3 reads CSVEDGTSYEQYF. DNA of the CDR3: TGCAGCGTTGAAGACGGTACCTCCTACGAGCAGTACTTC.

V gene TRBV30 combines with J gene TRBJ1-2; D possibly corresponds to TRBD1 (5 bases). Per the germline V gene, CDR1 is GTSNPN and CDR2 is SVGIG (reference sequence). Trimming removed 8 bases from V and 3 bases from J, with 19 bases in between. This CDR3 comprises 14 residues. The CDR3 DNA is TGTGCCCTGTCGGGGGGGTGGAGGGACTATGGCTACACCTTC. Translation gives CALSGGWRDYGYTF.

The chain links TRBV27 to TRBJ2-5; D is undetermined. Near its end, the DNA agrees better with TRBJ2-7, so the J call may be wrong. The V gene's germline CDR1 is MNHEY and CDR2 SMNVEV (reference sequence). There are 9 residues in the CDR3. The CDR3: CAHEYEQYF. CDR3 nucleotides: TGTGCCCACGAATACGAGCAGTACTTC.

The rearrangement links TRBV4-1 to TRBJ1-5, with a tentative D call TRBD1 (5 bases). The CDR3 extends over 14 amino acids. Trimming pared 8 bases from V and 2 bases from J, leaving 13 bases between. The germline gives CDR1 MGHRA, CDR2 YSYEKL. The CDR3 here is CASSLWGGNQPQHF. Written as DNA, the CDR3 is TGCGCCAGCTCCTTATGGGGCGGCAATCAGCCCCAGCATTTT.

V usage is TRBV30 and J usage is TRBJ1-2, with D uncertain. Trimming stripped 3 bases from V and 0 bases from J, with 11 bases between. Germline CDR1 reads GTSNPN; CDR2 reads SVGIG (reference sequence). The CDR3 is 14 residues long. The CDR3: CAWSVEEPNYGYTF. The CDR3 DNA sequence: TGTGCCTGGAGCGTGGAGGAGCCTAACTATGGCTACACCTTC.

A note on this clone: Its ends do not fully match the called genes, so a read error is possible. The rearrangement uses TRBV11-3 and TRBJ2-1; TRBD2 matches 7 bases. The CDR3 consists of 13 residues. Germline CDR1 reads SGHNT; CDR2 reads YENEEA. Here the CDR3 DNA reads TGTGCCAACAGCTATAGCGGGCCTAATGAGCAGTTCTTC. It is translated as CANSYSGPNEQFF.

The chain recombines TRBV2 with TRBJ1-1; 7 nucleotides line up with TRBD1. This CDR3 has 15 residues. Germline loops: CDR1 SNHLY, CDR2 FYNNEI. V dropped 4 bases and J dropped 1; count of bases not matched to a gene: 6. CDR3 coding DNA: TGTGCCAGCAGTGGACAGGGCGGGACGAACACTGAAGCTTTCTTT. Its translation: CASSGQGGTNTEAFF.

This rearrangement joins TRBV30 to TRBJ2-1; unclear D gene. Germline-derived CDR1 and CDR2 are GTSNPN and SVGIG (reference sequence). V was pared by 0 bases and J by 4 bases, with 10 bases between. The CDR3 is made up of 14 amino acids. The CDR3 sequence: CAWSVRSDYNEQFF. For the CDR3, the DNA is TGTGCCTGGAGTGTACGGTCCGATTACAATGAGCAGTTCTTC.

The chain couples TRBV7-9 to TRBJ2-2; TRBD2 might be the D (5 bases). Germline V gene data show CDR1 as SEHNR and CDR2 as FQNEAQ (reference sequence). V dropped 1 base and J dropped 6 bases, with 15 bases sitting between them. CDR3 length equals 16 residues. CDR3 in amino acids: CASSLGGPKLAGELFF. The DNA for the CDR3 is TGTGCCAGCAGCTTAGGAGGGCCAAAGCTCGCCGGGGAGCTGTTTTTT.

The chain has TRBV5-6 and TRBJ2-3; the D is unclear. V shed 4 bases and J shed 4 bases, with 10 bases lying between them. Looked up from germline, CDR1 is SGHDT and CDR2 is YYEEEE. This CDR3 has 13 amino acids. CDR3 region: CASSPPGADTQYF. The CDR3 DNA reads as TGTGCCAGCAGCCCCCCGGGTGCAGATACGCAGTATTTT.

The V and J genes are TRBV28 and TRBJ2-1; 10 nucleotides line up with TRBD2. The V gene's germline CDR1 is MDHEN and CDR2 SYDVKM. The junction had 6 bases not matched to a gene; V was cut back by 4 bases and J by 0 bases. CDR3 size: 17 residues. DNA for the CDR3: TGTGCCAGCAGTTCAAGGACTAGCGGAGTCTCCTACAATGAGCAGTTCTTC. This codes for CASSSRTSGVSYNEQFF. The complete variable domain, with remaining parts taken from reference TRBV28 and TRBJ2-1, reads DVKVTQSSRYLVKRTGEKVFLECVQDMDHENMFWYRQDPGLGLRLIYFSYDVKMKEKGDIPEGYSVSREKKERFSLILESASTNQTSMYLCASSSRTSGVSYNEQFFGPGTRLTVL.

To note about this clone: The junction differs from germline at one of its ends, possibly a read error. The chain uses TRBV28 and TRBJ2-3, with no clear D. The V gene's germline CDR1 is MDHEN and CDR2 SYDVKM. There are 14 residues in the CDR3. For the CDR3, the DNA is TGTGTCAGCAGTCCCCACAGTGATACAGATACGCAGTATTTT. It encodes CVSSPHSDTDTQYF.

The chain recombines TRBV27 with TRBJ2-5; possibly TRBD2 for D (6 bases). The germline V and J ends were trimmed by 4 bases and 4 bases, with 10 bases remaining between them. The CDR3 contains 13 residues. Germline CDR1 is MNHEY and CDR2 is SMNVEV (reference sequence). The CDR3 region has the DNA TGTGCCAGCAGTTGGGACTTGGGAGAGACCCAGTACTTC. Amino acid sequence: CASSWDLGETQYF.

The chain uses TRBV7-2 and TRBJ2-2; tentatively, D is TRBD1 (6 bases). This CDR3 contains 15 residues. Trimming left V 4 bases short and J 8 bases short, with 17 bases between. Germline lookup yields CDR1 SGHTA and CDR2 FQGNSA. The CDR3, as DNA: TGTGCCAGCAGCTCCCCGGGCGAAAGGGGGGGGGAGCTGTTTTTT. As protein: CASSSPGERGGELFF.

J is TRBJ2-7 and V is TRBV7-9; perhaps TRBD1 as D (6 bases). Trimming removed 6 bases from V and 2 bases from J, with 14 bases in between. CDR1 is SEHNR, CDR2 FQNEAQ, per germline (reference sequence). CDR3 size: 14 residues. CDR3 nucleotide sequence: TGTGCCAGCAGGCCGAGGGACATCCCCTACGAGCAGTACTTC. Translated, it gives CASRPRDIPYEQYF.

The chain joins TRBV15 to TRBJ1-1, with no clear D. This CDR3 is 13 amino acids long. The germline V and J ends were trimmed by 6 bases and 3 bases, with 11 bases remaining between them. Germline lookup yields CDR1 LNHNV and CDR2 YYDKDF (reference sequence). As DNA, the CDR3 is TGTGCCACCAGTCTGAGGGTAGACACTGAAGCTTTCTTT. Protein product: CATSLRVDTEAFF.

The chain carries TRBV10-3 and TRBJ1-4, with D maybe TRBD1 (5 bases). This CDR3 is built from 15 residues. Trimming stripped 6 bases from V and 3 bases from J, with 14 bases between. The germline V gene has CDR1 ENHRY and CDR2 SYGVKD. The CDR3 loop is CAIRSSQDPNEKLFF. The DNA of the CDR3 is TGTGCCATCAGAAGTTCACAGGACCCTAATGAAAAACTGTTTTTT.

V gene TRBV4-2 combines with J gene TRBJ1-5; D unclear. Germline V gives CDR1 LGHNA, CDR2 YNFKEQ. The CDR3 contains 15 residues. The V end was cut by 0 bases, the J end by 6 bases, with 12 bases between. In DNA, the CDR3 is TGTGCCAGCAGCCAAGAAGTTAGAGGCAGTCAGCCCCAGCATTTT. Protein: CASSQEVRGSQPQHF.

The chain employs TRBV6-6 and TRBJ2-3; a weak D match, TRBD2 (5 bases). This CDR3 region has 16 residues. The germline V gene encodes CDR1 MNHNY and CDR2 SVGAGI (reference sequence). V lost 0 bases to trimming and J lost 2 bases, with 12 bases between them. The CDR3 loop is CASSYSRRGLTDTQYF. In nucleotides, the CDR3 is TGTGCCAGCAGTTACTCTCGGAGAGGACTCACAGATACGCAGTATTTT.